A single sample is the source of the 15 T cell receptor beta chains below, sequenced in a study of blood T cell repertoires in COVID-19. The data were produced by immunoSEQ multiplex PCR, yet TCRdb's version contains in-frame clones alone and is incomplete. The sample holds 60,000 to 65,000 clones, approximately 80% seen once. Sequencing was done on a sample of peripheral blood. All receptors come from a man in his 60s with acute or convalescent COVID-19.

V gene TRBV18 combines with J gene TRBJ1-1; a weak D match, TRBD1 (5 bases). The CDR3 contains 13 residues. Trimming pared 3 bases from V and 7 bases from J, leaving 12 bases between. Germline-derived CDR1 and CDR2 are KGHSH and LQKENI. The CDR3 DNA reads as TGTGCCAGCTCACCTCTCACGCAGGGTGAAGCTTTCTTT. This codes for CASSPLTQGEAFF.

This chain connects TRBV6-2 or TRBV6-3 to TRBJ1-2, with D perhaps TRBD1 (6 bases). The length of the CDR3 is 14 residues. The germline gives CDR1 MNHEY, CDR2 SVGEGT. V was pared by 4 bases and J by 5 bases, with 14 bases between. CDR3: CASSSATGSYGYTF. The CDR3 DNA reads TGTGCCAGCAGTTCCGCAACAGGGAGTTATGGCTACACCTTC.

The J gene is TRBJ2-7, the V gene TRBV5-6; TRBD2 matches at 8 bases. Unmatched junction bases numbered 2, after V lost 0 bases and J lost 3 bases. The CDR3 covers 14 residues. Germline V CDR1 and CDR2: SGHDT, YYEEEE. CDR3 nucleotide sequence: TGTGCCAGCAGCTTGGGAGCGGGAGTCTACGAGCAGTACTTC. Protein: CASSLGAGVYEQYF.

The rearrangement joins TRBV6-1 to TRBJ2-1; 8 bases align to TRBD2. Germline V lookup: CDR1 MNHNS, CDR2 SASEGT. Unmatched junction bases numbered 11, after V lost 1 base and J lost 9 bases. The CDR3 length is 16 residues. CDR3 sequence (DNA): TGTGCCAGCAGTGAAGGACGGGGAGCGGGAGTTGCTGAGCAGTTCTTC. The encoded protein is CASSEGRGAGVAEQFF.

CDR3 loop: CSVLGGALSYEQYF. The CDR3, as DNA: TGCAGCGTATTAGGGGGAGCGCTATCCTACGAGCAGTACTTC. The chain combines TRBV29-1 with TRBJ2-7; D perhaps matches TRBD1 (6 bases). The CDR3 runs to 14 residues. Trimming stripped 6 bases from V and 1 base from J, with 16 bases between. Per germline, CDR1 SQVTM and CDR2 ANQGSEA.

The genes are TRBV11-3 and TRBJ2-2; 10 nucleotides align to TRBD2. Germline V gene lookup returns CDR1 SGHNT and CDR2 YENEEA. Trimming took 2 bases from V and 2 from J; bases not matched to a gene: 5. CDR3 length equals 17 residues. The CDR3 coding sequence is TGTGCCAGCAGCTTAACTAGCGGGACCTTCAACACCGGGGAGCTGTTTTTT. Protein: CASSLTSGTFNTGELFF.

Here the CDR3 DNA reads TGCGCCAGCAGTGAGATGCTAGCGGGACGAGATGGGGAGCTGTTTTTT. It codes for CASSEMLAGRDGELFF. The J gene is TRBJ2-2, the V gene TRBV10-2; 9 nucleotides line up with TRBD2. Germline CDR1 reads WSHSY; CDR2 reads SAAADI. V dropped 2 bases and J dropped 8; count of bases not matched to a gene: 9. This CDR3 has 16 amino acids.

The chain has TRBV3-1 (or the pseudogene TRBV3-2) and TRBJ2-7; weak D call: TRBD1 (6 bases). V was shortened by 0 bases and J by 3 bases, with 9 bases between the two germline ends. The CDR3 spans 14 residues. From germline, CDR1 is LGHDT and CDR2 YNNKEL (reference sequence). The CDR3 region is CASSQDMDSYEQYF. The CDR3 nucleotides read TGTGCCAGCAGCCAAGATATGGACAGCTACGAGCAGTACTTC.

The V gene is TRBV11-2, the J gene TRBJ2-1; a weak D match, TRBD2 (6 bases). V dropped 6 bases and J dropped 9 bases, with 18 bases sitting between them. This CDR3 region has 14 residues. Germline lookup yields CDR1 SGHAT and CDR2 FQNNGV. In DNA form, the CDR3 reads TGTGCCAGCAGATTGGTACGCCTGGGGGGTGAGCAGTTCTTC. Encoded protein: CASRLVRLGGEQFF.

The chain combines TRBV25-1 with TRBJ2-5, with D tentatively TRBD1 (6 bases). The germline V and J ends were trimmed by 1 base and 4 bases, with 16 bases remaining between them. CDR3 length equals 16 residues. Germline assignment: CDR1 MGHDK and CDR2 SYGVNS. This CDR3 reads CASSESNGGWGETQYF. Here the CDR3 DNA reads TGTGCCAGCAGTGAATCAAATGGGGGCTGGGGAGAGACCCAGTACTTC.

This rearrangement joins TRBV9 to TRBJ2-2, with TRBD1 as a possible D gene (5 bases). The CDR3 runs 14 residues. Germline values: CDR1 SGDLS, CDR2 YYNGEE. V was clipped by 1 base and J by 5 bases, with 9 bases between them. This CDR3 reads CASSVLDSTGELFF. The CDR3 DNA reads TGTGCCAGCAGCGTACTCGACAGTACCGGGGAGCTGTTTTTT.

This clone appeared a single time. The J gene is TRBJ2-7, the V gene TRBV5-1; a weak D match, TRBD2 (5 bases). This CDR3 has 13 residues. Trimming took 0 bases from V and 3 from J, leaving 7 bases between them. The V gene's germline CDR1 is SGHRS and CDR2 YFSETQ. In nucleotides, the CDR3 is TGCGCCAGCAGCTTGGACGGACTCTACGAGCAGTACTTC. It encodes CASSLDGLYEQYF.

The gene calls are TRBV5-6 and TRBJ2-3; maybe TRBD1 (5 bases). Germline-derived CDR1 and CDR2 are SGHDT and YYEEEE. V dropped 4 bases and J dropped 6 bases, with 12 bases sitting between them. This CDR3 spans 13 amino acids. The CDR3: CASSRTIGDTQYF. CDR3 coding DNA: TGTGCCAGCAGCCGGACAATCGGGGATACGCAGTATTTT.

J is TRBJ2-5 and V is TRBV11-2; the D gene is possibly TRBD2 (6 bases). Deletions cut 2 bases from V and 4 bases from J, with 11 bases between. CDR3 length: 14 amino acids. CDR1 and CDR2 from the germline V gene are SGHAT and FQNNGV. The CDR3 sequence: CASSLTYSGETQYF. The CDR3, as DNA: TGTGCCAGCAGCTTAACTTATAGCGGAGAGACCCAGTACTTC.

The V and J genes are TRBV4-1 and TRBJ2-7, with 11 bases aligning to TRBD2. The junction had 12 bases not matched to a gene; V was cut back by 4 bases and J by 4 bases. Germline V gene data show CDR1 as MGHRA and CDR2 as YSYEKL. This CDR3 has 17 amino acids. This CDR3 is CASSRNLAGGPEYEQYF. In DNA, the CDR3 is TGCGCCAGCAGCCGAAACTTAGCGGGAGGGCCCGAATACGAGCAGTACTTC.